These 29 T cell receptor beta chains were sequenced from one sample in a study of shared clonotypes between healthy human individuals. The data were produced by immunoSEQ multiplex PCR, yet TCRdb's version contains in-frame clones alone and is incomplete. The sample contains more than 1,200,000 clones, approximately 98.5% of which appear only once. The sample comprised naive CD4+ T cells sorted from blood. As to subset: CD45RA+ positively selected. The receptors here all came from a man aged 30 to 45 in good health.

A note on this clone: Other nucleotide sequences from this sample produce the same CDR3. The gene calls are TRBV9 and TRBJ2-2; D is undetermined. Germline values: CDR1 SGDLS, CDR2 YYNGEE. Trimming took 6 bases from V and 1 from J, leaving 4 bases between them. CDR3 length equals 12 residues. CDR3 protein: CASTENTGELFF. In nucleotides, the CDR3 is TGTGCCAGCACAGAGAACACCGGGGAGCTGTTTTTT.

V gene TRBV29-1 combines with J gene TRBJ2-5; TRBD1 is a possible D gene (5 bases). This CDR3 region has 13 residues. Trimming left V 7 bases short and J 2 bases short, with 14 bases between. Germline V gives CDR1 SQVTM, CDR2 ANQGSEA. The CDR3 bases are TGCAGCGCTGCGTGGGGCCGGCAAGAGACCCAGTACTTC. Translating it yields CSAAWGRQETQYF.

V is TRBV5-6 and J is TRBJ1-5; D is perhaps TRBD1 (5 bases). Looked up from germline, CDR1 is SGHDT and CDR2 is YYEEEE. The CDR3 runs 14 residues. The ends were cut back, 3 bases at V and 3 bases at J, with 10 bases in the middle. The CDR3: CASSSWGVNQPQHF. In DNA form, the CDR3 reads TGTGCCAGCAGCTCCTGGGGGGTCAATCAGCCCCAGCATTTT.

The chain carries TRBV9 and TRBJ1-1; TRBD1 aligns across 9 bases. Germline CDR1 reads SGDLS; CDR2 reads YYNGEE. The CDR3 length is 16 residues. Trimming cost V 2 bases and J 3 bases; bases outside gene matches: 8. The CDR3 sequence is CASSVGQGQGYTEAFF. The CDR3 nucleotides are TGTGCCAGCAGCGTCGGACAGGGGCAGGGGTACACTGAAGCTTTCTTT.

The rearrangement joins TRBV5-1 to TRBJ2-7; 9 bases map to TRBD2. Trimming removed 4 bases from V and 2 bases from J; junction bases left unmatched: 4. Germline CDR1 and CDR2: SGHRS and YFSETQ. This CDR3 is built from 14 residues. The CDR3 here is CASSMTSGTYEQYF. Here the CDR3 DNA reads TGCGCCAGCAGCATGACTAGCGGAACCTACGAGCAGTACTTC.

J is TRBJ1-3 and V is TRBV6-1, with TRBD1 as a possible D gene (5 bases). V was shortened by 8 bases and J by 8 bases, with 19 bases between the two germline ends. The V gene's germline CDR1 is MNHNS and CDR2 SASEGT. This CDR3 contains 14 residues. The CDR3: CASGATPHGDTIYF. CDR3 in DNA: TGTGCCAGCGGGGCGACACCACACGGAGACACCATATATTTT.

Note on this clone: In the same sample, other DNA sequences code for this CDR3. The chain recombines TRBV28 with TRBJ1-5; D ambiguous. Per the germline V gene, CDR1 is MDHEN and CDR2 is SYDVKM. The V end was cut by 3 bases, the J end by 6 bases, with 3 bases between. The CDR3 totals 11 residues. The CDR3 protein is CASSFAQPQHF. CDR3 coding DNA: TGTGCCAGCAGTTTTGCTCAGCCCCAGCATTTT.

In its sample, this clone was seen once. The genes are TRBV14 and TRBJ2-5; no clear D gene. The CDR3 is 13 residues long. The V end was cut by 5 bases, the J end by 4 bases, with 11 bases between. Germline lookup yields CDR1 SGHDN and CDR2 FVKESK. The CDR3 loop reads CASSRGLGETQYF. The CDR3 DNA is TGTGCCAGCAGCAGAGGTCTTGGAGAGACCCAGTACTTC.

CDR3 loop: CASKGLAGPGDEQFF. The CDR3 region has the DNA TGTGCCAGCAAGGGACTAGCGGGTCCCGGGGATGAGCAGTTCTTC. The chain carries TRBV2 and TRBJ2-1; 12 nucleotides align to TRBD2. The CDR3 runs to 15 residues. Germline V lookup: CDR1 SNHLY, CDR2 FYNNEI. With 7 bases clipped from V and 8 bases from J, the junction kept 9 bases outside the gene matches.

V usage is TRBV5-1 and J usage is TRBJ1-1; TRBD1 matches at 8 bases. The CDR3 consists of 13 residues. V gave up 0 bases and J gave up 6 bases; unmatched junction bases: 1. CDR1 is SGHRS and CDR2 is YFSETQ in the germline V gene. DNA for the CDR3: TGCGCCAGCAGCTTGGGGACAGGGTCTGAAGCTTTCTTT. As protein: CASSLGTGSEAFF.

The CDR3 sequence: CASSFSPGTSGEQYF. The CDR3 bases are TGTGCCAGCAGCTTCTCACCCGGGACTAGCGGCGAGCAGTACTTC. This chain joins TRBV7-2 and TRBJ2-7, with 11 bases fitting TRBD2. This CDR3 region has 15 residues. The V gene end was trimmed by 3 bases and the J gene end by 6 bases; junction bases not matched to a gene: 7. Germline V lookup: CDR1 SGHTA, CDR2 FQGNSA. The whole variable domain, remainder taken from reference TRBV7-2 and TRBJ2-7, is GAGVSQSPSNKVTEKGKDVELRCDPISGHTALYWYRQSLGQGLEFLIYFQGNSAPDKSGLPSDRFSAERTGGSVSTLTIQRTQQEDSAVYLCASSFSPGTSGEQYFGPGTRLTVT.

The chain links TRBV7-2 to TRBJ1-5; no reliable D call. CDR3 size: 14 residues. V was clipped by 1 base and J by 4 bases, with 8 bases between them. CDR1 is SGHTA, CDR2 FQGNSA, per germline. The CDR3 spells CASSLDRRNQPQHF. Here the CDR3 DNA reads TGTGCCAGCAGCTTAGATCGTAGGAATCAGCCCCAGCATTTT.

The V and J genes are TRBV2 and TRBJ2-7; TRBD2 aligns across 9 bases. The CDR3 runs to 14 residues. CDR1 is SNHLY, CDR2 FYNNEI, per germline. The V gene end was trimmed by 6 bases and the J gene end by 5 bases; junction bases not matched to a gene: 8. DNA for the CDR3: TGTGCCAGCAGGGCGGGAGGGCCTAGGGACGAGCAGTACTTC. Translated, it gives CASRAGGPRDEQYF.

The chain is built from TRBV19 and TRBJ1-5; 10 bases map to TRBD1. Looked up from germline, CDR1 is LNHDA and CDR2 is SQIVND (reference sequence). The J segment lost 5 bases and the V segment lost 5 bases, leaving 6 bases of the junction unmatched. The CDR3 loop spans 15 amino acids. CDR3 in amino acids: CASSSTGGSHQPQHF. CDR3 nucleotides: TGTGCCAGTAGTTCGACAGGGGGCTCGCATCAGCCCCAGCATTTT.

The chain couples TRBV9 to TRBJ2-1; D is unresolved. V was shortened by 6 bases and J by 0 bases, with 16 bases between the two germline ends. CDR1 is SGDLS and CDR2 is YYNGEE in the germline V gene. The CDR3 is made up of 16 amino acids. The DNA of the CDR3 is TGTGCCAGCACCCAAAAGGGCTCAAACTCCTACAATGAGCAGTTCTTC. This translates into CASTQKGSNSYNEQFF.

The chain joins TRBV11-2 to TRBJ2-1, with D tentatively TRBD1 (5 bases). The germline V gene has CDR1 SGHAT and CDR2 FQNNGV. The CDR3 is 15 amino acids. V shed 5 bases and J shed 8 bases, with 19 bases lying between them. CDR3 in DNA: TGTGCCAGCAGCCCTAGACTTAGGGGTGGGCATGAGCAGTTCTTC. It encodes CASSPRLRGGHEQFF.

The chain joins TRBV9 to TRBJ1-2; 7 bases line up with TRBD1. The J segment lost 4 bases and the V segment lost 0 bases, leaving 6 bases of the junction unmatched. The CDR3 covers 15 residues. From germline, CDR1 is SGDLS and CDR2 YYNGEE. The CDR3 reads CASSVDVGQSYGYTF. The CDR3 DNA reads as TGTGCCAGCAGCGTAGATGTGGGACAGAGCTATGGCTACACCTTC.

In DNA, the CDR3 is TGTGCCAGCTCACCGGACAGGGCTGAAAAACTGTTTTTT. Amino acids: CASSPDRAEKLFF. V and J are TRBV18 and TRBJ1-4, with 8 bases identical to TRBD1. The germline V gene has CDR1 KGHSH and CDR2 LQKENI. V trimming: 3 bases; J trimming: 7 bases; junction bases outside the gene matches: 1. The length of the CDR3 is 13 residues. The full variable domain, with the rest looked up from reference TRBV18 and TRBJ1-4, is NAGVMQNPRHLVRRRGQEARLRCSPMKGHSHVYWYRQLPEEGLKFMVYLQKENIIDESGMPKERFSAEFPKEGPSILRIQQVVRGDSAAYFCASSPDRAEKLFFGSGTQLSVL.

The CDR3: CASSYPRTGSSNQPQHF. The CDR3 DNA reads TGTGCCAGCAGTTATCCTCGGACAGGGAGTAGCAATCAGCCCCAGCATTTT. The chain uses TRBV28 and TRBJ1-5, with 8 bases matching TRBD1. CDR3 size: 17 residues. Germline V gene sequence: CDR1 MDHEN, CDR2 SYDVKM. Trimming took 4 bases from V and 0 from J; bases not matched to a gene: 8.

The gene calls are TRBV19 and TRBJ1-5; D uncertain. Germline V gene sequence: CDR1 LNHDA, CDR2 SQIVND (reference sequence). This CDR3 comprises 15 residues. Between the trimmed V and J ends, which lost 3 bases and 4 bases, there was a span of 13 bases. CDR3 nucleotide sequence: TGTGCCAGTAGTATTGGTAGGCGTTTGAATCAGCCCCAGCATTTT. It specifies CASSIGRRLNQPQHF.

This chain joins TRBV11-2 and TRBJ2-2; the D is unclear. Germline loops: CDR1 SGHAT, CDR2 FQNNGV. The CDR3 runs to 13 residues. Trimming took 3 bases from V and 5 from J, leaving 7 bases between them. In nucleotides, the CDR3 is TGTGCCAGCAGCTTTCGTGGAACCGGGGAGCTGTTTTTT. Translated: CASSFRGTGELFF.

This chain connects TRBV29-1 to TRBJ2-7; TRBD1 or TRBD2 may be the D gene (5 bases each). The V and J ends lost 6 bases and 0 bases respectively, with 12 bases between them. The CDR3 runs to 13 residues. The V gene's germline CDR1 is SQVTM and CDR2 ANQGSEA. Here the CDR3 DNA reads TGCAGCGTGAGGGGACGTCTCTCCTACGAGCAGTACTTC. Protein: CSVRGRLSYEQYF.

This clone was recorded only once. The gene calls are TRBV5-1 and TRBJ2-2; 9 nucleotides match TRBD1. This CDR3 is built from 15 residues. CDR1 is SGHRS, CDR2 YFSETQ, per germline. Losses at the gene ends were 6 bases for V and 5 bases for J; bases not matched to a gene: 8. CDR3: CASTHGQGFTGELFF. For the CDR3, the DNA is TGCGCCAGCACCCACGGACAGGGGTTTACCGGGGAGCTGTTTTTT.

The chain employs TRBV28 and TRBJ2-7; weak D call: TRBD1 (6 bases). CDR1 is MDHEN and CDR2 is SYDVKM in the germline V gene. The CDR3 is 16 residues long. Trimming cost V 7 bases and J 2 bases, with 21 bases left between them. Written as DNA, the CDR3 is TGTGCCAGCACAACTTCAGAATGGACAGTAACCTACGAGCAGTACTTC. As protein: CASTTSEWTVTYEQYF.

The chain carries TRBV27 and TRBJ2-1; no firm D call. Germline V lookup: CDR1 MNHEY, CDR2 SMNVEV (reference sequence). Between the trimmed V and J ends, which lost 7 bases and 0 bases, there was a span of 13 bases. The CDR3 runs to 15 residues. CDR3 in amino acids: CASNPARSSYNEQFF. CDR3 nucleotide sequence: TGTGCCAGCAACCCGGCACGAAGCTCCTACAATGAGCAGTTCTTC.

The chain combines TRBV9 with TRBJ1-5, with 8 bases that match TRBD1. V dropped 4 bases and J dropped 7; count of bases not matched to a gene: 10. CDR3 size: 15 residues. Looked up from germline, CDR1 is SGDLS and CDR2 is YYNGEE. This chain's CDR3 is CASSYRPGGRQPQHF. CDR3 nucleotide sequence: TGTGCCAGCAGCTATCGGCCAGGGGGCAGGCAGCCCCAGCATTTT.

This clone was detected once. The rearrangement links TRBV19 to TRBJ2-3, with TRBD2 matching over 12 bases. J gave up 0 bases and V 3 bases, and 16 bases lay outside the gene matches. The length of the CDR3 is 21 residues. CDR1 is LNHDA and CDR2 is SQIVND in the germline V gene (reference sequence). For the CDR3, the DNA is TGTGCCAGTAGTATGGGGGGGACTAGCGGGTTGGCCTCGGCTAGCACAGATACGCAGTATTTT. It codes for CASSMGGTSGLASASTDTQYF.

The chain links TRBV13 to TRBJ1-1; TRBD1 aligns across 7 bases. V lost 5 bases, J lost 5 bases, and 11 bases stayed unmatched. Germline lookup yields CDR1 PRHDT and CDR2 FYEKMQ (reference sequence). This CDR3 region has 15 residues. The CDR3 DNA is TGTGCCAGCAGCCCCGAGACAGGGAAGAGAACTGAAGCTTTCTTT. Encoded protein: CASSPETGKRTEAFF.

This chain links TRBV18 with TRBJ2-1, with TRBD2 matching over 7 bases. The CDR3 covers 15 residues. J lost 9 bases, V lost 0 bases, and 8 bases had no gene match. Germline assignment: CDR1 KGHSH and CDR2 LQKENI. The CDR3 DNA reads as TGTGCCAGCTCACCACCAGCGGGATCAGGTCCTGAGCAGTTCTTC. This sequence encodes CASSPPAGSGPEQFF.